Given below is one TCR beta chain in context. What it binds is unknown. This sample was included in a study of cytomegalovirus exposure and HLA in healthy donors. Background on the study: An earlier analysis identified 100 million to 130 million unique TCR beta sequences in about 180 million T cells.

Overall study results and limits: Among the most significant clusters, several appeared linked to common viral pathogens in a later analysis. Analyzed later, most CMV-associated TCR beta chains appeared HLA-restricted. It was reported that TCR beta sequences correctly inferred the HLA-A and HLA-B alleles for most subjects.

Vbeta (60) and Jbeta (13) primers were used in the PCR. Data came from immunoSEQ multiplex PCR; TCRdb stores just in-frame clones and leaves some out. The sample holds fewer than 250,000 clones, less than 85% seen once. This CDR3 region has 13 residues. The V end lost 3 bases, the J end lost 2 bases, and 10 bases lay between the germline ends. Germline assignment: CDR1 GTSNPN and CDR2 SVGIG (reference sequence). This rearrangement joins TRBV30 to TRBJ1-2; D remains ambiguous. The sample was PBMCs. This TCR came from a girl aged 2 to 10 in good health and CMV-seronegative. The DNA for the CDR3 is TGTGCCTGGAGACATACGGGAAACTATGGCTACACCTTC. It encodes CAWRHTGNYGYTF. Combining the CDR3 with reference TRBV30 and TRBJ1-2 gives the whole variable domain SQTIHQWPATLVQPVGSPLSLECTVEGTSNPNLYWYRQAAGRGLQLLFYSVGIGQISSEVPQNLSASRPQDRQFILSSKKLLLSDSGFYLCAWRHTGNYGYTFGSGTRLTVV.